One sample yielded the 11 T cell receptor beta chains listed below, sequenced in a study of intratumoral heterogeneity in liver cancer. The method was immunoSEQ multiplex PCR; TCRdb's version includes in-frame clones alone and lacks a portion of them. The sample consists of 20,000 to 25,000 clones, about two thirds of them appearing once. The specimen was tumor-adjacent normal tissue, collected before any cancer treatment. These receptors came from a woman between 70 and 85 years old with hepatocellular carcinoma.

Sample share makes this clone medium-sized (0.01 to 0.1%). The CDR3 loop reads CASRPFGSGRADTQYF. Here the CDR3 DNA reads TGTGCCAGCAGACCCTTCGGGAGCGGGAGAGCAGATACGCAGTATTTT. This chain joins TRBV28 and TRBJ2-3, with TRBD2 identical over 8 bases. The CDR3 runs to 16 residues. Losses at the gene ends were 6 bases for V and 4 bases for J; bases not matched to a gene: 12. The V gene's germline CDR1 is MDHEN and CDR2 SYDVKM. Variable domain in full (rest from reference TRBV28 and TRBJ2-3): DVKVTQSSRYLVKRTGEKVFLECVQDMDHENMFWYRQDPGLGLRLIYFSYDVKMKEKGDIPEGYSVSREKKERFSLILESASTNQTSMYLCASRPFGSGRADTQYFGPGTRLTVL.

This clone is deemed medium-sized. This chain uses TRBV4-1 with TRBJ2-7; D remains ambiguous. The CDR3 covers 13 residues. CDR1 MGHRA and CDR2 YSYEKL come from the germline V gene. The V gene lost 1 base and the J gene lost 2 bases, with 6 bases spanning the gap. The CDR3: CASSQGETYEQYF. The DNA of the CDR3 is TGCGCCAGCAGCCAAGGTGAGACCTACGAGCAGTACTTC.

This clone has a single count. This chain connects TRBV27 to TRBJ1-4, with a possible D match to TRBD1 (5 bases). Germline values: CDR1 MNHEY, CDR2 SMNVEV (reference sequence). Trimming pared 5 bases from V and 5 bases from J, leaving 15 bases between. The CDR3 has 15 amino acids. CDR3 bases: TGTGCCAGCAGTCCCCGTCGGGGGGAGAATGAAAAACTGTTTTTT. Its protein is CASSPRRGENEKLFF.

V gene TRBV7-3 combines with J gene TRBJ2-7, with a possible D match to TRBD1 (6 bases). The germline V gene has CDR1 SGHTA and CDR2 FQGTGA. The CDR3 is 13 amino acids. Trimming took 2 bases from V and 5 from J, leaving 10 bases between them. The DNA of the CDR3 is TGTGCCAGCAGCTTAGATCGGACAGACGAGCAGTACTTC. It encodes CASSLDRTDEQYF.

The rearrangement joins TRBV30 to TRBJ2-1; 14 positions match TRBD2. The germline V gene encodes CDR1 GTSNPN and CDR2 SVGIG (reference sequence). The CDR3 has 16 amino acids. V was clipped by 4 bases and J by 6 bases; unmatched bases: 8. The CDR3 region has the DNA TGTGCCTGGACGGGACTAGCGGGAGTTGGTGGCAATGAGCAGTTCTTC. It yields the protein CAWTGLAGVGGNEQFF.

The chain combines TRBV27 with TRBJ2-2; no clear D. The germline V gene has CDR1 MNHEY and CDR2 SMNVEV (reference sequence). The V gene lost 4 bases and the J gene lost 5 bases, with 11 bases spanning the gap. This CDR3 has 14 amino acids. CDR3 residues: CASSSLFQTGELFF. The CDR3 nucleotides are TGTGCCAGCAGTTCCCTGTTCCAAACCGGGGAGCTGTTTTTT.

As for this clone: Distinct nucleotide sequences in the sample also encode this CDR3. The chain is built from TRBV6-1 and TRBJ2-7, with no clear D. Germline CDR1 and CDR2: MNHNS and SASEGT. Trimming pared 2 bases from V and 1 base from J, leaving 9 bases between. The CDR3 sequence is 14 residues long. CDR3 protein: CASSETVLSYEQYF. CDR3 in DNA: TGTGCCAGCAGTGAAACGGTCCTTTCCTACGAGCAGTACTTC.

The chain links TRBV15 to TRBJ2-3, with TRBD2 identical over 8 bases. Germline loops: CDR1 LNHNV, CDR2 YYDKDF (reference sequence). V dropped 5 bases and J dropped 0; count of bases not matched to a gene: 10. The CDR3 has 17 amino acids. The CDR3 is CATSVMILADSTDTQYF. The CDR3 DNA reads TGTGCCACCAGCGTAATGATACTAGCGGATAGCACAGATACGCAGTATTTT.

This sequence joins TRBV30 and TRBJ1-1; possible D gene TRBD1, 6 bases. This CDR3 is 16 amino acids long. V shed 0 bases and J shed 0 bases, with 14 bases lying between them. Germline V gives CDR1 GTSNPN, CDR2 SVGIG (reference sequence). CDR3 residues: CAWSVWGGQMNTEAFF. CDR3 nucleotides: TGTGCCTGGAGTGTATGGGGCGGACAGATGAACACTGAAGCTTTCTTT.

The CDR3 region has the DNA TGCAGTGCTAGTCTCGGGGCAAAACAAGAGACCCAGTACTTC. Residues: CSASLGAKQETQYF. This chain joins TRBV20-1 and TRBJ2-5; D may correspond to TRBD1 or TRBD2 (5 bases each). The V gene's germline CDR1 is DFQATT and CDR2 SNEGSKA (reference sequence). CDR3 length: 14 residues. V lost 3 bases, J lost 2 bases, and 13 bases lay in between.

The chain employs TRBV3-1 (or the pseudogene TRBV3-2) and TRBJ2-1; D remains ambiguous. The V end lost 2 bases, the J end lost 6 bases, and 5 bases lay between the germline ends. The CDR3 spans 12 residues. Germline V gene data show CDR1 as LGHDT and CDR2 as YNNKEL (reference sequence). CDR3 nucleotide sequence: TGTGCCAGCAGCCAATTCTCCAATGAGCAGTTCTTC. Translating gives CASSQFSNEQFF.